This entry lists 19 T cell receptor beta chains sequenced from one sample in a study of T cell repertoires in cytomegalovirus infection. TCRdb re-called the reads through MiXCR, storing one row per CDR3 protein. Of 600,000 to 700,000 distinct CDR3 sequences detected, around 30% appear once; the ten largest clones hold roughly 20%. No antigen has been assigned to these receptors. The specimen was cultured PBMCs, collected from culture after CMV antigen stimulation. These receptors were obtained from a human donor in good health (CMV status not recorded). Some clones in this sample may be carry-over from other donors' samples.

This clonotype has only a few counts. The rearrangement joins TRBV28 to TRBJ2-4; possible D gene TRBD1, 6 bases. From germline, CDR1 is MDHEN and CDR2 SYDVKM. This CDR3 has 12 amino acids. Between the trimmed V and J ends, which lost 7 bases and 13 bases, there was a span of 17 bases. CDR3 in DNA: TGTGCCAGCAATAACCTTTCCGGACAGCAGTACTTC. This codes for CASNNLSGQQYF.

In this sample, this clonotype turned up a few times. The rearrangement joins TRBV6-1 to TRBJ2-2; 11 nucleotides align to TRBD2. The ends lost 4 bases at V and 4 bases at J; junction bases unmatched: 2. This CDR3 is 15 amino acids long. CDR1 is MNHNS and CDR2 is SASEGT in the germline V gene. The DNA for the CDR3 is TGTGCCAGCAGTGTGCTAGCGGGGGGCACCGGGGAGCTGTTTTTT. Amino acid sequence: CASSVLAGGTGELFF.

This clonotype has a single count. This chain uses TRBV19 with TRBJ1-1; D may be TRBD1 (6 bases). CDR3 length equals 14 residues. The ends were cut back, 4 bases at V and 0 bases at J, with 9 bases in the middle. Germline CDR1 and CDR2: LNHDA and SQIVND (reference sequence). CDR3 coding DNA: TGTGCCAGTAGTAAGGGGGAGATGAACACTGAAGCTTTCTTT. Protein: CASSKGEMNTEAFF.

The rearrangement uses TRBV20-1 and TRBJ2-3; TRBD2 matches at 10 bases. The CDR3 sequence is 15 residues long. With 5 bases clipped from V and 5 bases from J, the junction kept 10 bases outside the gene matches. CDR1 and CDR2 from the germline V gene are DFQATT and SNEGSKA (reference sequence). The CDR3 nucleotides are TGCAGTGCTTGGGGAGCGGGAGGGCCGGGAGATACGCAGTATTTT. Residues: CSAWGAGGPGDTQYF.

V usage is TRBV7-2 and J usage is TRBJ2-5; TRBD2 agrees at 7 bases. This CDR3 region has 15 residues. V was pared by 2 bases and J by 5 bases, with 8 bases of the junction left unmatched. Germline-derived CDR1 and CDR2 are SGHTA and FQGNSA. In DNA form, the CDR3 reads TGTGCCAGCAGCTTAATTGGCGGGGGACCGGAGACCCAGTACTTC. This gives the protein CASSLIGGGPETQYF.

This clonotype was counted many times. V gene TRBV7-2 combines with J gene TRBJ2-3; D unclear. This CDR3 is built from 15 residues. From germline, CDR1 is SGHTA and CDR2 FQGNSA. The V gene lost 3 bases and the J gene lost 3 bases, with 13 bases spanning the gap. The CDR3 nucleotides are TGTGCCAGCAGCTTTAAGAAGGATGCGACAGATACGCAGTATTTT. It translates to CASSFKKDATDTQYF.

This clonotype occurred a few times. V usage is TRBV27 and J usage is TRBJ1-5; no definite D call. Germline V CDR1 and CDR2: MNHEY, SMNVEV (reference sequence). V lost 1 base and J lost 5, with 6 bases in between. This CDR3 spans 13 amino acids. The CDR3 DNA reads as TGTGCCAGCAGTTTATGGGCCGATCAGCCCCAGCATTTT. Translation: CASSLWADQPQHF.

Comment on this clonotype: Just one base apart from a much larger clone, this may be a read error. The chain couples TRBV4-2 to TRBJ2-5; D possibly corresponds to TRBD2 (5 bases). This CDR3 has 14 amino acids. From germline, CDR1 is LGHNA and CDR2 YNFKEQ. Trimming removed 1 base at V and 4 bases at J, with 10 bases between. CDR3 amino acids: CASSQGTLTETQYF. DNA of the CDR3: TGTGCCAGCAGCCAAGGGACTCTGACAGAGACCCAGTACTTC.

This clonotype was observed once. This chain connects TRBV4-3 to TRBJ1-3, with D possibly being TRBD1 (6 bases). This CDR3 has 16 amino acids. CDR1 and CDR2 (germline): LGHNA, YSLEER. Deletions cut 0 bases from V and 0 bases from J, with 9 bases between. CDR3 region: CASSQDVDSSGNTIYF. In nucleotides, the CDR3 is TGCGCCAGCAGCCAAGATGTGGACAGCTCTGGAAACACCATATATTTT.

The CDR3 coding sequence is TGCGCCAGCAGCCAGGAAAATCTTAGCGGGGGCCTATTCTACGAGCAGTACTTC. Protein sequence: CASSQENLSGGLFYEQYF. The V call is TRBV4-1, the J call TRBJ2-7; TRBD2 matches at 9 bases. The germline gives CDR1 MGHRA, CDR2 YSYEKL. The CDR3 length is 18 residues. With V trimmed by 3 bases and J by 3 bases, 15 bases remained unmatched.

CDR3 amino acids: CASSEDRRITDTQYF. The CDR3, as DNA: TGTGCCAGCAGTGAAGACCGGAGGATCACAGATACGCAGTATTTT. The rearrangement joins TRBV6-1 to TRBJ2-3; the D gene is possibly TRBD2 (5 bases). The V and J ends lost 1 base and 2 bases respectively, with 10 bases between them. This CDR3 has 15 amino acids. The germline V gene encodes CDR1 MNHNS and CDR2 SASEGT.

The rearrangement uses TRBV6-2 or TRBV6-3 and TRBJ2-2, with 8 bases matching TRBD1. V gave up 7 bases and J gave up 7 bases; unmatched junction bases: 23. Germline CDR1 and CDR2: MNHEY and SVGEGT. The length of the CDR3 is 19 residues. CDR3 amino acids: CASTSLGGGGTGRVGELFF. The CDR3 DNA sequence: TGTGCCAGCACTTCCCTAGGAGGTGGTGGGACAGGTCGTGTCGGGGAGCTGTTTTTT.

This clonotype was detected only a few times. CDR3 protein: CASRRDGTEAFF. CDR3 in DNA: TGTGCCAGTAGACGCGACGGAACTGAAGCTTTCTTT. The chain carries TRBV19 and TRBJ1-1; D not resolved. The ends were cut back, 6 bases at V and 5 bases at J, with 10 bases in the middle. Germline assignment: CDR1 LNHDA and CDR2 SQIVND (reference sequence). This CDR3 spans 12 amino acids.

The V gene is TRBV12-3 or TRBV12-4, the J gene TRBJ1-1; the D is unclear. This CDR3 region has 14 residues. V lost 3 bases and J 2 bases, leaving 10 bases between the germline ends. DNA for the CDR3: TGTGCCAGCAGTTTGGTTGGGTTCAACACTGAAGCTTTCTTT. It is translated as CASSLVGFNTEAFF.

The chain carries TRBV6-6 and TRBJ2-3; the match to TRBD2 covers 9 bases. The CDR3 is made up of 20 amino acids. The germline gives CDR1 MNHNY, CDR2 SVGAGI (reference sequence). Trimming took 6 bases from V and 1 from J; bases not matched to a gene: 20. The CDR3 nucleotides are TGTGCCAGCAGCAAAATGAGGGCGGGGACTAGCACAATTCGCACAGATACGCAGTATTTT. Its translation is CASSKMRAGTSTIRTDTQYF.

This clonotype was seen ten or more times. The genes are TRBV7-2 and TRBJ2-1; D is perhaps TRBD2 (6 bases). The CDR3 is made up of 15 amino acids. From germline, CDR1 is SGHTA and CDR2 FQGNSA. The V end lost 5 bases, the J end lost 6 bases, and 17 bases lay between the germline ends. The DNA for the CDR3 is TGTGCCAGCAGCCAATGGGGGGTACCCAGCAATGAGCAGTTCTTC. It translates to CASSQWGVPSNEQFF.

Only a few counts were recorded for this clonotype. This rearrangement joins TRBV7-8 to TRBJ1-3; possibly TRBD1 for D (5 bases). CDR1 is SGHVS and CDR2 is FQNEAQ in the germline V gene. The CDR3 consists of 17 residues. Between the trimmed V and J ends, which lost 1 base and 0 bases, there was a span of 13 bases. The CDR3 DNA sequence: TGTGCCAGCAGCTTAGTCCTGGGACGTTACTCTGGAAACACCATATATTTT. Translated: CASSLVLGRYSGNTIYF. The variable domain in full, with the rest retrieved from reference TRBV7-8 and TRBJ1-3, is GAGVSQSPRYKVAKRGQDVALRCDPISGHVSLFWYQQALGQGPEFLTYFQNEAQLDKSGLPSDRFFAERPEGSVSTLKIQRTQQEDSAVYLCASSLVLGRYSGNTIYFGEGSWLTVV.

Only a few counts were recorded for this clonotype. J is TRBJ2-3 and V is TRBV20-1; tentatively, D is TRBD1 or TRBD2 (7 bases each). Trimming pared 0 bases from V and 3 bases from J, leaving 16 bases between. Germline-derived CDR1 and CDR2 are DFQATT and SNEGSKA (reference sequence). This CDR3 comprises 16 residues. The CDR3 is CSARDPREGATDTQYF. For the CDR3, the DNA is TGCAGTGCTAGAGATCCGAGGGAGGGGGCGACAGATACGCAGTATTTT.

V and J are TRBV6-1 and TRBJ1-1; D possibly corresponds to TRBD1 (6 bases). The CDR3 is made up of 14 amino acids. Germline V gene data show CDR1 as MNHNS and CDR2 as SASEGT. Trimming shortened V by 5 bases and J by 5 bases, and 15 bases separated the two germline ends. CDR3: CASSLRDTATEAFF. CDR3 nucleotides: TGTGCCAGCAGTCTCCGGGACACAGCAACTGAAGCTTTCTTT.